The entry below gives a single T cell receptor (beta chain) sequence along with its context. It lacks a known antigen. Nothing much larger sits one base from this clone, and base qualities are not available. The germline ends are 11 bases apart after V is trimmed by 6 bases and J by 3 bases. CDR1 and CDR2 are drawn from the germline V gene: MNHEY, SVGAGI. Inclusive of the bounding cysteine and phenylalanine, the CDR3 is 13 residues long. The read is trimmed to its CDR3 DNA, 39 bases read in frame from base 1. TCRbeta CDR3 regions were amplified from genomic DNA by means of the immunoSEQ Assay, a bias-controlled multiplex PCR. The paper's data handling went like this. The number of nucleated cells in each sample was estimated from the amplification of reference gene primers within the assay. To quantify the absolute abundance of each unique TCRbeta CDR3 rearrangement, sequence reads were collapsed and filtered. For each sample, productive Simpson clonality was calculated by taking the square root of Simpson's diversity index across productive rearrangements. The table was pulled from immuneACCESS by TCRdb, which kept in-frame rearrangements only. Such tables lose some clones; where checked, under half of the loss comes from unresolved V genes, and the rest has no known cause. The V and J calls and clone size are taken from that table; D and trimming were inferred from the DNA. The sample table holds about 110,000 clones, of which 69% were seen once. Together, the top ten hold approximately 5.9% of the sample.

The collaborating institutions used their own protocols to collect whole blood in K2EDTA tubes. Collaborator samples were shipped for TCRbeta analysis as frozen whole blood, isolated PBMCs, or DNA extracted from either sample type. This entry belongs to a study of blood T cell repertoires in COVID-19 (TCRdb year 2020). Describing the broader study: The collaborator samples originated in the United States, Italy and Spain and spanned the acute and convalescent phases of COVID-19. The material from the prospective study consisted of cDNA or gDNA derived from T cells, B-cell-depleted T cells, or PBMCs. The sample metadata nearly always contained a de-identified subject ID, COVID-19 status, age in years and sex. The repertoires were released in a freely available public database meant as a resource for research on the immune response to SARS-CoV-2. Samples came from the ongoing ImmuneRACE study (first 160 participants) plus 1,254 subjects from 6 global collaborators. Where available, HLA class I and class II types were obtained from metadata supplied by the sample provider rather than from assay-based typing. The dataset comprised deeply sampled blood TCRbeta repertoires from subjects exposed to, actively infected with, or recovered from COVID-19. The paper as a whole reports these results and caveats: The amount of clinical and demographic metadata varied by source and participant and was provided uncurated.

The material sequenced was peripheral blood. The rearrangement combines TRBV6-5 with TRBJ1-1; tentative D gene TRBD1, with 5 bases matching. This TCR derives from an older man with acute or convalescent COVID-19. The sequence in DNA is TGTGCCAGCAGGGAGAGACAGCACACTGAAGCTTTCTTT. It encodes CASRERQHTEAFF.